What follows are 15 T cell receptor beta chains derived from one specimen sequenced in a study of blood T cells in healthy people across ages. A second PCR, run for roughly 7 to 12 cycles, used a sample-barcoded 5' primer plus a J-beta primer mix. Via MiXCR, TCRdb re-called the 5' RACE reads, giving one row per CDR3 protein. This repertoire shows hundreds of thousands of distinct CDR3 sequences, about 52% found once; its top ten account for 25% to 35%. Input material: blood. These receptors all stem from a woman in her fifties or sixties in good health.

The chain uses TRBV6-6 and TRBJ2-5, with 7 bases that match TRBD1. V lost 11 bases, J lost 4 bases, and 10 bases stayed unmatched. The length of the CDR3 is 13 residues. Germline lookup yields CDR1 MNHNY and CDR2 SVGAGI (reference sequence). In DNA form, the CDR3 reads TGTGCCGGACGACAGGGAAGTAGAGAGACCCAGTACTTC. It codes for CAGRQGSRETQYF.

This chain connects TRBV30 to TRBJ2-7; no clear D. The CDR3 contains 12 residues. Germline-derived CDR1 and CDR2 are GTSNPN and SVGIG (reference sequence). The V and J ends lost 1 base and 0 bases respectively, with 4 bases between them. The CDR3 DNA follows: TGTGCCTGGAGTGCCTTCTCCTACGAGCAGTACTTC. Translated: CAWSAFSYEQYF.

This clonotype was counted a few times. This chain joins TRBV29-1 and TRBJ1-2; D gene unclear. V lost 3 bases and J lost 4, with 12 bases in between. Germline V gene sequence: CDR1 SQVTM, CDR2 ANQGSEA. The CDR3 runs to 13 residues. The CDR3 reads CSVDGQLIYGYTF. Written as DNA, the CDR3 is TGCAGCGTTGACGGGCAACTAATCTATGGCTACACCTTC.

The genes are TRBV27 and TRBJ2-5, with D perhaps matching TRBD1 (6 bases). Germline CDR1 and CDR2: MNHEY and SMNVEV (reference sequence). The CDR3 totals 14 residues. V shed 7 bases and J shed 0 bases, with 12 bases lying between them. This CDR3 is CASKPGTYQETQYF. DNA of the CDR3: TGTGCCAGCAAGCCCGGGACATACCAAGAGACCCAGTACTTC.

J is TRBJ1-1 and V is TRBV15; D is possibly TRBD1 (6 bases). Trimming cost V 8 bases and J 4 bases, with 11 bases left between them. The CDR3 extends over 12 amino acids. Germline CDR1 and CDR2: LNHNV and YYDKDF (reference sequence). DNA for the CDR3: TGTGCCACCGGGCAGGGGACCACTGAAGCTTTCTTT. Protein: CATGQGTTEAFF.

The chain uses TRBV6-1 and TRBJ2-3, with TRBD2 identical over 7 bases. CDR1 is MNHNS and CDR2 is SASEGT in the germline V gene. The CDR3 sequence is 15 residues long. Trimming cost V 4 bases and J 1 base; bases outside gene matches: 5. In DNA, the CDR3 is TGTGCCAGCAGTGTGGCAGCGGGGCGCACAGATACGCAGTATTTT. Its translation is CASSVAAGRTDTQYF.

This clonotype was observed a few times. CDR3 bases: TGTGCCAGCAGTTCAACGCCGGGACAGGGAGCCTACGAGCAGTACTTC. Its protein product is CASSSTPGQGAYEQYF. The V gene is TRBV12-3 or TRBV12-4, the J gene TRBJ2-7; TRBD1 matches 9 bases. This CDR3 comprises 16 residues. The V and J ends lost 4 bases and 2 bases, in that order; junction bases with no gene match: 9.

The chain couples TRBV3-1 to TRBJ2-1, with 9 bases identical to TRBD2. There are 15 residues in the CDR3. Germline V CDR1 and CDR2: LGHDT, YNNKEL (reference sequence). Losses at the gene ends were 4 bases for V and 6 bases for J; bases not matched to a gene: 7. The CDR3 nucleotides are TGTGCCAGCAGCCCAGGACTAGCGCAGGGCAATGAGCAGTTCTTC. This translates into CASSPGLAQGNEQFF.

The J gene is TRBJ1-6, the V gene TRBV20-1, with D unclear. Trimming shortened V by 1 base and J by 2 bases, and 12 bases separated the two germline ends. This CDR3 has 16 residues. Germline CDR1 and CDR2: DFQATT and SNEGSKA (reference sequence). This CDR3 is CSARVLEGPYNSPLHF. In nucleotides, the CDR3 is TGCAGTGCTAGAGTTTTGGAGGGTCCCTATAATTCACCCCTCCACTTT.

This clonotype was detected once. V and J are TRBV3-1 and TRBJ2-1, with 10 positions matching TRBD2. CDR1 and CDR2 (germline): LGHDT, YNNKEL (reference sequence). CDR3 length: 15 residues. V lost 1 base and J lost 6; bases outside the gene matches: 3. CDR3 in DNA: TGTGCCAGCAGCCAAGGGACTAGCGGTATCAATGAGCAGTTCTTC. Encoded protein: CASSQGTSGINEQFF.

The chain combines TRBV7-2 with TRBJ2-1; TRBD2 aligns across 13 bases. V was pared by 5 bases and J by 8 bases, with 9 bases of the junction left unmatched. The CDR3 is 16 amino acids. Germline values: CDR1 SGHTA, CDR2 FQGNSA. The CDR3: CASSLGTSGILYEQFF. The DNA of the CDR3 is TGTGCCAGCAGCCTCGGGACTAGCGGGATTCTCTATGAGCAGTTCTTC.

The CDR3 is CSSGMDTEAFF. As DNA, the CDR3 is TGCAGTAGCGGGATGGACACTGAAGCTTTCTTT. The genes are TRBV20-1 and TRBJ1-1, with unresolved D. Germline loops: CDR1 DFQATT, CDR2 SNEGSKA (reference sequence). V shed 8 bases and J shed 3 bases, with 10 bases lying between them. This CDR3 has 11 residues.

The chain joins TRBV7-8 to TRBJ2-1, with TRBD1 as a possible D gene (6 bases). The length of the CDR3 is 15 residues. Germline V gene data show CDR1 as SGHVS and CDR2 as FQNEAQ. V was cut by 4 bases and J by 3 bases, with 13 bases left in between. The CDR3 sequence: CASSYLQGVYNEQFF. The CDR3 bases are TGTGCCAGCAGCTATTTACAGGGTGTCTACAATGAGCAGTTCTTC.

CDR3: CASSRGSTDEQFF. In nucleotides, the CDR3 is TGCGCCAGCAGCCGCGGGAGCACGGATGAGCAGTTCTTC. The rearrangement uses TRBV5-1 and TRBJ2-1, with 7 nucleotides matching TRBD2. In germline, CDR1 is SGHRS, CDR2 YFSETQ. CDR3 length equals 13 residues. With V trimmed by 4 bases and J by 8 bases, 6 bases remained unmatched.

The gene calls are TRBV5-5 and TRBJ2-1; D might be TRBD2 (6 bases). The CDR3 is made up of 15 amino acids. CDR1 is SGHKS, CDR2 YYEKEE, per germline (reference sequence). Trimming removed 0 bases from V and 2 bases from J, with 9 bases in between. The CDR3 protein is CASSLDGGPYNEQFF. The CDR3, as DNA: TGTGCCAGCAGCTTGGACGGAGGGCCCTACAATGAGCAGTTCTTC.